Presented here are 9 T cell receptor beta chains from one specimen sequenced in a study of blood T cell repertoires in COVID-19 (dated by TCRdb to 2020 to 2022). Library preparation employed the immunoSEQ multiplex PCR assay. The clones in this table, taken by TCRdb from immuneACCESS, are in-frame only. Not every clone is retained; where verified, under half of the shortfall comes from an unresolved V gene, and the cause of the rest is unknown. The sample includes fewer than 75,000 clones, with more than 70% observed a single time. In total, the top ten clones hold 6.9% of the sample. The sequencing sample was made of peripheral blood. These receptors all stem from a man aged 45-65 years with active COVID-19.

The CDR3 nucleotides are TGTGCCAGCAGCGCGGCAGGGTCTCAAGAGACCCAGTACTTC. It encodes CASSAAGSQETQYF. J is TRBJ2-5 and V is TRBV5-4; D might be TRBD1 (5 bases). Trimming left V 4 bases short and J 2 bases short, with 12 bases between. This CDR3 contains 14 residues. Germline V lookup: CDR1 SGHNT, CDR2 YYREEE (reference sequence).

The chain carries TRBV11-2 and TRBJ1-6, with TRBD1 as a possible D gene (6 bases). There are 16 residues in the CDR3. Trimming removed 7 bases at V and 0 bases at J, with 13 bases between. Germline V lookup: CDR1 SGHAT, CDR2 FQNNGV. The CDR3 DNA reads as TGTGCCAGCAACAAAGGGGGAAGCTCCTATAATTCACCCCTCCACTTT. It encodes CASNKGGSSYNSPLHF.

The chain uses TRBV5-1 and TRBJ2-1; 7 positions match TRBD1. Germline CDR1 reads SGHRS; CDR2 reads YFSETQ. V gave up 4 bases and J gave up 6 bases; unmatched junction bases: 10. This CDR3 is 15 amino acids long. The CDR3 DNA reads TGCGCCAGCAGCAGATCCGGGACAGTCACCAATGAGCAGTTCTTC. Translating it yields CASSRSGTVTNEQFF.

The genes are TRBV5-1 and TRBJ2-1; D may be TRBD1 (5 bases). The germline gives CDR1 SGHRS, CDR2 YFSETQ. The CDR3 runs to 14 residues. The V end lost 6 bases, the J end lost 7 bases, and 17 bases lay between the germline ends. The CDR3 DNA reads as TGCGCCAGCACCCAGGGTATTTCAGGGAATGAGCAGTTCTTC. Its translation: CASTQGISGNEQFF.

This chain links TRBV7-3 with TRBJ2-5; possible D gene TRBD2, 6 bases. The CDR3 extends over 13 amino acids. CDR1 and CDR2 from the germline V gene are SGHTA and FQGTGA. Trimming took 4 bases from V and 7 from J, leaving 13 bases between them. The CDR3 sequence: CASSSWSSGTQYF. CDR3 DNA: TGTGCCAGCAGCTCGTGGAGTAGCGGGACCCAGTACTTC.

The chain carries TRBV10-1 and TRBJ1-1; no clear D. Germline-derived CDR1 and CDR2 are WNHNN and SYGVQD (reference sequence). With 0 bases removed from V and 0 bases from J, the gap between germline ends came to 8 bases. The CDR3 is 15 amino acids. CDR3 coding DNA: TGCGCCAGCAGTGAGTCTTCAGCGGTGAACACTGAAGCTTTCTTT. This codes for CASSESSAVNTEAFF.

In DNA form, the CDR3 reads TGTGCCAGCAGTGAAGGGACAGTGTCAGGCTACGAGCAGTACTTC. This sequence encodes CASSEGTVSGYEQYF. This rearrangement joins TRBV25-1 to TRBJ2-7; the match to TRBD1 covers 7 bases. V trimming: 2 bases; J trimming: 3 bases; junction bases outside the gene matches: 7. Germline V gives CDR1 MGHDK, CDR2 SYGVNS. CDR3 size: 15 residues.

CDR3 protein: CASSLQVGGSYNEQFF. DNA for the CDR3: TGTGCCAGCAGCCTCCAAGTCGGGGGCTCCTACAATGAGCAGTTCTTC. The chain links TRBV11-2 to TRBJ2-1, with D tentatively TRBD2 (6 bases). The germline V and J ends were trimmed by 5 bases and 0 bases, with 14 bases remaining between them. CDR1 is SGHAT and CDR2 is FQNNGV in the germline V gene. This CDR3 region has 16 residues.

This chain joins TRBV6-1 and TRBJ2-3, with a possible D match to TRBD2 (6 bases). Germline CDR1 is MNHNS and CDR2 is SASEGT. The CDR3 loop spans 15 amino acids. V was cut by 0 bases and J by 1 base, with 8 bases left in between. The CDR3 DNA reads TGTGCCAGCAGTGAAGCGCCTAGCGGCACAGATACGCAGTATTTT. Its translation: CASSEAPSGTDTQYF.